These 8 T cell receptor beta chains were sequenced from one sample in a study of blood T cell repertoires in COVID-19. Libraries were prepared by immunoSEQ multiplex PCR; TCRdb keeps only in-frame clonotypes and omits some of them. The sample records about 120,000 clones, over 75% being singletons. Sequencing used peripheral blood. The receptor set was obtained from a woman in her sixties or seventies with acute or convalescent COVID-19.

The chain uses TRBV30 and TRBJ1-6, with 9 bases identical to TRBD1. V trimming: 3 bases; J trimming: 9 bases; junction bases outside the gene matches: 6. The CDR3 is made up of 14 amino acids. In germline, CDR1 is GTSNPN, CDR2 SVGIG (reference sequence). The CDR3 sequence is CAWRAGTGSSPLHF. CDR3 nucleotide sequence: TGTGCCTGGAGAGCCGGGACAGGGAGTTCACCCCTCCACTTT.

The rearrangement links TRBV3-1 (or the pseudogene TRBV3-2) to TRBJ2-1; 8 nucleotides agree with TRBD2. The V gene's germline CDR1 is LGHDT and CDR2 YNNKEL (reference sequence). V lost 7 bases to trimming and J lost 4 bases; unmatched junction nucleotides: 6. CDR3 length: 14 amino acids. The chain's CDR3 is CASTPRGGYNEQFF. CDR3 nucleotides: TGTGCCAGCACCCCCCGGGGGGGTTACAATGAGCAGTTCTTC.

The chain recombines TRBV10-2 with TRBJ2-7; 10 positions agree with TRBD1. Looked up from germline, CDR1 is WSHSY and CDR2 is SAAADI. The CDR3 runs 14 residues. V gave up 4 bases and J gave up 4 bases; unmatched junction bases: 4. The CDR3 loop is CASSGQGARYEQYV. CDR3 sequence (DNA): TGCGCCAGCAGTGGACAGGGGGCTAGGTACGAGCAGTACGTC.

The table lists this clone with a few counts. This chain joins TRBV6-2 or TRBV6-3 and TRBJ2-3, with D possibly TRBD2 on 5 matching bases. Per the germline V gene, CDR1 is MNHEY and CDR2 is SVGEGT. Trimming shortened V by 6 bases and J by 2 bases, and 12 bases separated the two germline ends. This CDR3 is built from 14 residues. In nucleotides, the CDR3 is TGTGCCAGCAGATACGTCCGGGACACAGATACGCAGTATTTT. Translated: CASRYVRDTDTQYF.

The V gene is TRBV20-1, the J gene TRBJ1-2; D not resolved. CDR1 is DFQATT, CDR2 SNEGSKA, per germline (reference sequence). Trimming left V 6 bases short and J 6 bases short, with 8 bases between. CDR3 size: 10 residues. This chain's CDR3 is CSAGSDGYTF. The CDR3 coding sequence is TGCAGTGCAGGGAGCGATGGCTACACCTTC.

CDR3 in DNA: TGTGCCATCAGTCCAAATGCTGGACAGGGCACTGAAGCTTTCTTT. It translates to CAISPNAGQGTEAFF. The gene calls are TRBV10-3 and TRBJ1-1, with TRBD1 matching over 8 bases. The trim removed 5 bases at V and 4 bases at J, leaving 9 bases unmatched. Germline-derived CDR1 and CDR2 are ENHRY and SYGVKD. The CDR3 is 15 amino acids.

The V call is TRBV27, the J call TRBJ1-1, with a possible D match to TRBD1 (5 bases). The CDR3 runs to 14 residues. With 5 bases removed from V and 3 bases from J, the gap between germline ends came to 13 bases. Looked up from germline, CDR1 is MNHEY and CDR2 is SMNVEV (reference sequence). CDR3 DNA: TGTGCCAGCAGTCCCTCCTTGACAGACACTGAAGCTTTCTTT. It specifies CASSPSLTDTEAFF.

The chain recombines TRBV24-1 with TRBJ2-3; D gene uncertain. The CDR3 totals 12 residues. Germline loops: CDR1 KGHDR, CDR2 SFDVKD. Trimming stripped 1 base from V and 5 bases from J, with 3 bases between. CDR3 sequence reads: CATSDFGDTQYF. The CDR3 region has the DNA TGTGCCACCAGTGATTTCGGAGATACGCAGTATTTT.